The 5 T cell receptor beta chains listed next were all sequenced from one sample in a study of blood T cell repertoires in COVID-19. TCRdb keeps only in-frame clones here, not all; method: immunoSEQ multiplex PCR. This table has about 370,000 clones, 80% to 90% appearing once. Sequenced input: PBMCs or T cells enriched from blood (not recorded which). The source is a man aged 18 to 30 who had recovered from COVID-19.

The gene calls are TRBV19 and TRBJ1-5, with TRBD1 matching over 8 bases. Per germline, CDR1 LNHDA and CDR2 SQIVND (reference sequence). This CDR3 has 14 amino acids. V lost 6 bases and J lost 3; bases outside the gene matches: 4. In DNA form, the CDR3 reads TGTGCCAGTAGCAAGGACAGGGCCAATCAGCCCCAGCATTTT. This translates into CASSKDRANQPQHF.

CDR3 sequence reads: CASSGTNRNQPQHF. CDR3 nucleotide sequence: TGTGCCAGCAGTGGGACAAATCGGAATCAGCCCCAGCATTTT. This chain joins TRBV28 and TRBJ1-5; maybe TRBD1 (6 bases). Germline V gene lookup returns CDR1 MDHEN and CDR2 SYDVKM. CDR3 size: 14 residues. Trimming took 5 bases from V and 4 from J, leaving 12 bases between them.

This chain uses TRBV6-1 with TRBJ2-3, with TRBD2 matching 7 bases. J gave up 0 bases and V 1 base, and 4 bases lay outside the gene matches. This CDR3 contains 16 residues. Germline CDR1 is MNHNS and CDR2 is SASEGT. CDR3 residues: CASSEGAGVSTDTQYF. CDR3 in DNA: TGTGCCAGCAGTGAAGGGGCGGGAGTGAGCACAGATACGCAGTATTTT.

The chain employs TRBV3-1 (or the pseudogene TRBV3-2) and TRBJ1-4; TRBD1 aligns across 8 bases. Germline V CDR1 and CDR2: LGHDT, YNNKEL (reference sequence). The V and J ends lost 10 bases and 11 bases, in that order; junction bases with no gene match: 6. The CDR3 contains 11 residues. The CDR3 DNA is TGTGCCATTCAACAGGGGGGGAAACTGTTTTTT. Protein sequence: CAIQQGGKLFF.

In its sample, this clone was seen once. This chain joins TRBV5-6 and TRBJ2-5; 8 bases are a match to TRBD2. Per germline, CDR1 SGHDT and CDR2 YYEEEE. Trimming cost V 6 bases and J 4 bases; bases outside gene matches: 11. This CDR3 spans 15 amino acids. For the CDR3, the DNA is TGTGCCAGCAACCCGGGGGGGGAGAGGATAGAGACCCAGTACTTC. Translated: CASNPGGERIETQYF.